The next 20 T cell receptor beta chains were all read from a single sample in a study of T cells in Graves' hyperthyroidism and ophthalmopathy. Amplified TCR beta CDR3 regions derived from RNA transcripts. An initial round of RT-PCR targeting the TCR CDR3 relied on the HTBI primer set. TCRdb reprocessed the multiplex PCR reads with MiXCR, giving one entry per CDR3 protein. The table includes approximately 220,000 distinct CDR3 sequences, 18% detected once. The sequencing sample was made of blood. These TCRs come from a man aged 40-50 years with Graves' hyperthyroidism.

This clonotype has just a few counts. This may come from a read error, since a much larger clone is one base off. V gene TRBV7-2 combines with J gene TRBJ2-5, with TRBD1 matching over 7 bases. CDR3 length equals 12 residues. The germline gives CDR1 SGHTA, CDR2 FQGNSA. Trimming cost V 1 base and J 7 bases; bases outside gene matches: 0. CDR3 sequence reads: CASSLEGATQYF. The CDR3 DNA follows: TGTGCCAGCAGCTTAGAGGGGGCGACCCAGTACTTC.

This chain uses TRBV7-8 with TRBJ2-1; D is perhaps TRBD2 (5 bases). The CDR3 loop spans 12 amino acids. V gave up 5 bases and J gave up 9 bases, with 11 bases separating them. The germline gives CDR1 SGHVS, CDR2 FQNEAQ. The CDR3 spells CASSALAGEQFF. The CDR3 DNA reads as TGTGCCAGCAGCGCTCTAGCCGGTGAGCAGTTCTTC.

This chain connects TRBV13 to TRBJ2-4; a weak D match, TRBD1 (6 bases). Trimming removed 7 bases from V and 13 bases from J, with 23 bases in between. The CDR3 totals 14 residues. Per germline, CDR1 PRHDT and CDR2 FYEKMQ (reference sequence). CDR3 DNA: TGTGCCAGCAACGTTGCCGGGACAAACCATGTACAGTACTTC. It specifies CASNVAGTNHVQYF.

There are many counts of this clonotype. This chain connects TRBV20-1 to TRBJ2-3, with TRBD2 matching 9 bases. V gave up 6 bases and J gave up 3 bases; unmatched junction bases: 13. CDR1 and CDR2 from the germline V gene are DFQATT and SNEGSKA (reference sequence). This CDR3 spans 16 amino acids. CDR3 region: CSARPGAGGGTDTQYF. The CDR3 region has the DNA TGCAGTGCCCGCCCTGGGGCGGGGGGGGGTACAGATACGCAGTATTTT.

This clonotype was observed many times. This chain connects TRBV6-2 or TRBV6-3 to TRBJ2-1; weak D call: TRBD2 (5 bases). Germline lookup yields CDR1 MNHEY and CDR2 SVGEGT. This CDR3 has 16 amino acids. The V end was cut by 2 bases, the J end by 10 bases, with 21 bases between. Here the CDR3 reads CASSYKEGKTTIEQFF. CDR3 nucleotide sequence: TGTGCCAGCAGTTACAAAGAGGGAAAGACTACAATAGAGCAGTTCTTC.

This clonotype was counted at least ten times. V is TRBV20-1 and J is TRBJ1-4; TRBD1 matches 11 bases. The trim removed 4 bases at V and 7 bases at J, leaving 2 bases unmatched. From germline, CDR1 is DFQATT and CDR2 SNEGSKA (reference sequence). The CDR3 totals 13 residues. The CDR3 loop is CSAKDRGPEKLFF. CDR3 sequence (DNA): TGCAGTGCTAAGGACAGGGGGCCTGAAAAACTGTTTTTT.

The table lists this clonotype with a few counts. This chain connects TRBV12-5 to TRBJ2-1; tentative D call: TRBD2 (7 bases). Germline assignment: CDR1 LGHNT and CDR2 FRNRAP. V gave up 0 bases and J gave up 7 bases, with 16 bases separating them. The CDR3 spans 16 residues. The CDR3 spells CASGLVEGGTINEQFF. The CDR3 DNA follows: TGTGCTAGTGGTTTGGTAGAGGGGGGGACCATAAATGAGCAGTTCTTC.

Many counts were recorded for this clonotype. CDR3 amino acids: CASSLKRARTYEQYF. CDR3 bases: TGTGCCAGCAGTTTAAAGCGGGCAAGGACCTACGAGCAGTACTTC. This chain uses TRBV28 with TRBJ2-7, with a weak D call TRBD2 (6 bases). In germline, CDR1 is MDHEN, CDR2 SYDVKM. The CDR3 sequence is 15 residues long. Between the trimmed V and J ends, which lost 2 bases and 2 bases, there was a span of 13 bases. The variable domain in full, with the rest retrieved from reference TRBV28 and TRBJ2-7, is DVKVTQSSRYLVKRTGEKVFLECVQDMDHENMFWYRQDPGLGLRLIYFSYDVKMKEKGDIPEGYSVSREKKERFSLILESASTNQTSMYLCASSLKRARTYEQYFGPGTRLTVT.

This sequence joins TRBV29-1 and TRBJ2-7; maybe TRBD1 (5 bases). Per germline, CDR1 SQVTM and CDR2 ANQGSEA. The CDR3 runs to 12 residues. Trimming cost V 7 bases and J 4 bases, with 14 bases left between them. The chain's CDR3 is CSGLGLRYEQYF. The CDR3 DNA sequence: TGCAGCGGGTTGGGGCTGAGGTACGAGCAGTACTTC.

This clonotype was found many times. The chain employs TRBV30 and TRBJ1-2; D perhaps matches TRBD1 (6 bases). V was pared by 7 bases and J by 2 bases, with 11 bases between. CDR3 length: 12 residues. Germline loops: CDR1 GTSNPN, CDR2 SVGIG (reference sequence). The CDR3 DNA reads TGTGCCTTGCCCACAGGGAACTATGGCTACACCTTC. This sequence encodes CALPTGNYGYTF.

Worth noting for this clonotype: A much larger clone is a single base away; this may be a read error. The chain is built from TRBV20-1 and TRBJ2-5, with D unresolved. The CDR3 extends over 11 amino acids. V was pared by 3 bases and J by 3 bases, with 5 bases between. Germline CDR1 and CDR2: DFQATT and SNEGSKA (reference sequence). CDR3 residues: CSASLKETQYF. For the CDR3, the DNA is TGCAGTGCTAGCCTGAAAGAGACCCAGTACTTC.

This clonotype was observed a few times. V is TRBV9 and J is TRBJ1-1; D remains ambiguous. V gave up 0 bases and J gave up 1 base, with 7 bases separating them. The CDR3 loop spans 14 amino acids. Looked up from germline, CDR1 is SGDLS and CDR2 is YYNGEE. The CDR3 sequence: CASSVGPRNTEAFF. The CDR3 DNA reads as TGTGCCAGCAGCGTAGGGCCGAGGAACACTGAAGCTTTCTTT.

Ten or more counts support this clonotype. The V and J genes are TRBV30 and TRBJ2-3, with 9 positions matching TRBD1. The V segment lost 1 base and the J segment 3 bases; nucleotides outside the gene matches: 2. Per germline, CDR1 GTSNPN and CDR2 SVGIG (reference sequence). The CDR3 has 14 residues. The CDR3, as DNA: TGTGCCTGGAGTGCGACAGGGGGGACAGATACGCAGTATTTT. Translated: CAWSATGGTDTQYF.

This clonotype was found many times. The J gene is TRBJ2-7, the V gene TRBV30, with no clear D. Trimming removed 0 bases from V and 0 bases from J, with 9 bases in between. Germline CDR1 reads GTSNPN; CDR2 reads SVGIG (reference sequence). CDR3 size: 14 residues. The DNA of the CDR3 is TGTGCCTGGAGTGTAGACATCTACTCCTACGAGCAGTACTTC. It is translated as CAWSVDIYSYEQYF. The whole variable domain, remainder taken from reference TRBV30 and TRBJ2-7, is SQTIHQWPATLVQPVGSPLSLECTVEGTSNPNLYWYRQAAGRGLQLLFYSVGIGQISSEVPQNLSASRPQDRQFILSSKKLLLSDSGFYLCAWSVDIYSYEQYFGPGTRLTVT.

The chain uses TRBV20-1 and TRBJ1-6; D is undetermined. Germline V CDR1 and CDR2: DFQATT, SNEGSKA (reference sequence). CDR3 length: 15 amino acids. Trimming removed 6 bases from V and 10 bases from J, with 22 bases in between. CDR3 protein: CSAFQGSVLGSPLHF. The CDR3 region has the DNA TGCAGTGCCTTCCAAGGGTCCGTCTTGGGGTCACCCCTCCACTTT.

This clonotype was detected many times. The chain combines TRBV3-1 with TRBJ1-5; D gene ambiguous. The CDR3 runs 14 residues. Trimming cost V 4 bases and J 3 bases, with 10 bases left between them. Germline V gene lookup returns CDR1 LGHDT and CDR2 YNNKEL (reference sequence). CDR3: CASSPDGNNQPQHF. DNA of the CDR3: TGTGCCAGCAGCCCAGACGGGAACAATCAGCCCCAGCATTTT. Full variable domain (missing parts from reference TRBV3-1 and TRBJ1-5): DTAVSQTPKYLVTQMGNDKSIKCEQNLGHDTMYWYKQDSKKFLKIMFSYNNKELIINETVPNRFSPKSPDKAHLNLHINSLELGDSAVYFCASSPDGNNQPQHFGDGTRLSIL.

This clonotype is a singleton in its sample. The genes are TRBV19 and TRBJ1-1; D is unresolved. The V gene's germline CDR1 is LNHDA and CDR2 SQIVND (reference sequence). Trimming took 3 bases from V and 1 from J, leaving 6 bases between them. The CDR3 runs 13 residues. The CDR3 bases are TGTGCCAGTAGTATTTGGGGGAACACTGAAGCTTTCTTT. It yields the protein CASSIWGNTEAFF.

Turning to this clonotype: A junction end diverges from the germline sequence, so it may reflect a read error. The V gene is TRBV5-1, the J gene TRBJ2-7; 8 bases map to TRBD1. Germline V CDR1 and CDR2: SGHRS, YFSETQ. The CDR3 spans 16 residues. The DNA of the CDR3 is TGTGCCAGCAGCGAGGGCCGGGACAGGCCCTCCTACGAGCAGTACTTC. Residues: CASSEGRDRPSYEQYF.

A note on this clonotype: Possible read error: a much larger clone is one base away. V gene TRBV20-1 combines with J gene TRBJ2-1; 7 nucleotides align to TRBD1. There are 12 residues in the CDR3. The germline V gene encodes CDR1 DFQATT and CDR2 SNEGSKA (reference sequence). The CDR3 DNA sequence: TGCAGTGCTGAGGGGGCGGGCAATAAGCAGTTCTTC. Protein: CSAEGAGNKQFF.

The chain carries TRBV27 and TRBJ1-5, with a weak D call TRBD1 (6 bases). The CDR3 consists of 13 residues. V dropped 5 bases and J dropped 3 bases, with 8 bases sitting between them. Per germline, CDR1 MNHEY and CDR2 SMNVEV (reference sequence). In nucleotides, the CDR3 is TGTGCCAGCAGTCTGGGACACAATCAGCCCCAGCATTTT. Translating gives CASSLGHNQPQHF.